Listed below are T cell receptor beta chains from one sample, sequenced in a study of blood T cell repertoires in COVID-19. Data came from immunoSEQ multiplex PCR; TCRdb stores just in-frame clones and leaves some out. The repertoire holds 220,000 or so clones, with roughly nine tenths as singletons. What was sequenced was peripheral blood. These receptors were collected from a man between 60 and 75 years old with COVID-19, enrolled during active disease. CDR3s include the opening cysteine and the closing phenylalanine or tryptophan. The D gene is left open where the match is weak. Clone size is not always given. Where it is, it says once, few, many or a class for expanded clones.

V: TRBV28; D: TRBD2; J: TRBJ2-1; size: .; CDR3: CASSLGGSSYNEQFF; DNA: TGTGCCAGCAGTTTAGGCGGGAGCTCCTACAATGAGCAGTTCTTC
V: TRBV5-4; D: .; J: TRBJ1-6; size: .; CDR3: CASSLGAGGAPLHF; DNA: TGTGCCAGCAGCTTGGGGGCGGGTGGGGCACCCCTCCACTTT
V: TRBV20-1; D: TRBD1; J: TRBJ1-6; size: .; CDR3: CSASRDSNNSPLHF; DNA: TGCAGTGCTAGTAGGGACAGCAACAATTCACCCCTCCACTTT
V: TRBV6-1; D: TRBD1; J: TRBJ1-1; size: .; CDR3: CASREDRAGNTEAFF; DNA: TGTGCCAGCAGGGAAGACAGGGCGGGGAACACTGAAGCTTTCTTT
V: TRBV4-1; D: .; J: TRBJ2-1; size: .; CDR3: CASSQGLLGGNEQFF; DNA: TGCGCCAGCAGCCAGGGACTCCTCGGAGGGAATGAGCAGTTCTTC
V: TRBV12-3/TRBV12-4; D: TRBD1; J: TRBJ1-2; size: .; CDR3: CASTKAQGIGYTF; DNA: TGTGCCAGCACCAAAGCACAGGGGATTGGCTACACCTTC
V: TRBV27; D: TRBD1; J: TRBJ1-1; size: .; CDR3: CASHTGTGGRAFF; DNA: TGTGCCTCCCATACCGGGACAGGGGGACGAGCTTTCTTT
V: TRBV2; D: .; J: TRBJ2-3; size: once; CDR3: CASSDVGRGTDTQYF; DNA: TGTGCCAGCAGTGATGTAGGGCGGGGCACAGATACGCAGTATTTT
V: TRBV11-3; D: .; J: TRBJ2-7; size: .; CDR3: CASSQGSLTYEQYF; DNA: TGTGCCAGCAGCCAGGGGTCACTGACCTACGAGCAGTACTTC
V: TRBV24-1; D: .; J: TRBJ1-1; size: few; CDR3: CATSDHRDTEAFF; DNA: TGTGCCACCAGTGATCACAGGGACACTGAAGCTTTCTTT
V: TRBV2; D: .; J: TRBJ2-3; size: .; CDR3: CASSEGSRGAFTDTQYF; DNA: TGTGCCAGCAGTGAAGGGTCGCGGGGAGCCTTCACAGATACGCAGTATTTT
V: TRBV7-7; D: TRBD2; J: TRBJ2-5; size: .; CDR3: CASSLGVSGGQETQYF; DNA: TGTGCTAGCAGCTTAGGGGTTAGCGGGGGCCAAGAGACCCAGTACTTC
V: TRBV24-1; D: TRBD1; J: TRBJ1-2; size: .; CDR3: CATSDLDRDYGYTF; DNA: TGTGCCACCAGTGATTTGGACAGGGACTATGGCTACACCTTC
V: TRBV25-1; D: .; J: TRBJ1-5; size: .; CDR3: CASSDGGGQPQHF; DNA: TGTGCCAGCAGTGACGGTGGAGGGCAGCCCCAGCATTTT
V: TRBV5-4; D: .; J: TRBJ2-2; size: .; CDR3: CASSLVSGELFF; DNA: TGTGCCAGCAGCTTGGTCAGCGGGGAGCTGTTTTTT
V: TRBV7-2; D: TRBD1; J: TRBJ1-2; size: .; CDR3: CASSLTGDGYTF; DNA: TGTGCCAGCAGCTTAACAGGGGATGGCTACACCTTC
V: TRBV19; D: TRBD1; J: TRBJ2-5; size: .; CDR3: CASSIGYRGRETQYF; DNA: TGTGCCAGTAGTATAGGATACAGGGGGCGAGAGACCCAGTACTTC
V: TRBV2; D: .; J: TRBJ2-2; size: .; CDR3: CASSEQGISTGELFF; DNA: TGTGCCAGCAGTGAACAGGGGATTTCAACCGGGGAGCTGTTTTTT
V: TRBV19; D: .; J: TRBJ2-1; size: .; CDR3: CASTNPGDSSYNEQFF; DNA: TGTGCCAGTACTAACCCCGGTGACAGTTCCTACAATGAGCAGTTCTTC
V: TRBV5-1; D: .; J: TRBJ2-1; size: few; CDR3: CASSLEPGGNYNEQFF; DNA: TGCGCCAGCAGCTTGGAGCCAGGCGGGAATTACAATGAGCAGTTCTTC
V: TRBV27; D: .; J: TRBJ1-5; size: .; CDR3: CASSLRGHLDQPQHF; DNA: TGTGCCAGCAGTTTACGAGGACATCTCGATCAGCCCCAGCATTTT
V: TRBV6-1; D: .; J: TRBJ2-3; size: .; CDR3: CASSEWVGGRTDTQYF; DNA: TGTGCCAGCAGTGAATGGGTCGGGGGACGCACAGATACGCAGTATTTT
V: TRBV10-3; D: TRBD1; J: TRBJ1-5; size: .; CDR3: CAISDAGQGGNQPQHF; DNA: TGTGCCATCAGTGACGCGGGACAGGGAGGCAATCAGCCCCAGCATTTT
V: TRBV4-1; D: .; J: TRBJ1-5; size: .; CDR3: CASSPTRGNSNQPQHF; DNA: TGCGCCAGCAGCCCTACCCGGGGAAATAGCAATCAGCCCCAGCATTTT
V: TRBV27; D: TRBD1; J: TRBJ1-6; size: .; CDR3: CASSLSRDRAPNSPLHF; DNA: TGTGCCAGCAGTTTATCGAGGGACAGGGCACCAAATTCACCCCTCCACTTT
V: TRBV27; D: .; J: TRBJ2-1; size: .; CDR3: CASSFLHAADNEQFF; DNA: TGTGCCAGCAGTTTCTTACACGCTGCTGACAATGAGCAGTTCTTC
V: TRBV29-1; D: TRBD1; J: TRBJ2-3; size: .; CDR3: CSVKGSQGASDTQYF; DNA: TGCAGCGTTAAGGGGTCACAGGGGGCGTCAGATACGCAGTATTTT
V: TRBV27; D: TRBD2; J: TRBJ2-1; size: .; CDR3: CASSLGTSGSNEQFF; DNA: TGTGCCAGCAGTTTAGGGACTAGCGGGAGCAATGAGCAGTTCTTC